This T cell receptor (beta chain) was sequenced in a study of beta chain features in type 1 diabetes. The study's findings and limits: Within each of all four CD4+ subsets, Type 1 diabetes patients had TCRB CDR3s that were moderately but significantly shorter.

Isolated RNA was reverse transcribed in full, so expressed TCRB transcripts were sequenced. The data were produced by immunoSEQ multiplex PCR, yet TCRdb's version contains in-frame clones alone and is incomplete. The data show 150,000 to 200,000 clones, approximately 8.8% seen once. Notes on this clone: Antigen: not known.

CDR1 is SGHTA, CDR2 FQGTGA, per germline. V was clipped by 5 bases and J by 6 bases; unmatched bases: 9. This CDR3 has 15 residues. Sequences were obtained from central memory CD4+ T cells from blood. The chain recombines TRBV7-3 with TRBJ2-1; TRBD2 matches 8 bases. The source of this sequence is a woman aged 25 to 39 with type 1 diabetes. CDR3 residues: CASSPTGTRSNEQFF. The CDR3 DNA sequence: TGTGCCAGCAGCCCTACCGGGACTAGGAGCAATGAGCAGTTCTTC.